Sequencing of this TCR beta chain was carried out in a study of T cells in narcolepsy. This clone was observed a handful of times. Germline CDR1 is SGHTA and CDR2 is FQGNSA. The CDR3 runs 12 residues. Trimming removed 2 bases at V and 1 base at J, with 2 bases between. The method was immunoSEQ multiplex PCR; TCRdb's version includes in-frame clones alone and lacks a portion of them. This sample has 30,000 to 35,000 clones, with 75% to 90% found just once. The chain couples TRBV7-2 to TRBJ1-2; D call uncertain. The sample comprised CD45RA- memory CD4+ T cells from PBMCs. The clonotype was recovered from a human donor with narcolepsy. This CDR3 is CASSLINYGYTF. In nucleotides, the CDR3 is TGTGCCAGCAGCTTAATTAACTATGGCTACACCTTC.